The clone carrying this T cell receptor (beta chain) is a singleton in its sample. The data belong to a study of blood T cell repertoires in COVID-19. CDR1 and CDR2 (germline): MGHDK, SYGVNS. The length of the CDR3 is 14 residues. Trimming removed 4 bases from V and 2 bases from J, with 11 bases in between. The table came from immunoSEQ multiplex PCR; TCRdb's copy has only in-frame clones and leaves some out. The sample comprises about 240,000 clones, around 82% of which are singletons, and around 4.7% rests with the top ten. The sequence was collected from a woman in her 70s with acute or convalescent COVID-19. This chain joins TRBV25-1 and TRBJ1-2, with D unclear. Sequencing was carried out using peripheral blood. The CDR3 DNA reads TGTGCCAGCAGTGTCACAAGTTCCAACTATGGCTACACCTTC. Protein product: CASSVTSSNYGYTF.